This T cell receptor beta chain was recorded in a study of blood T cell repertoires in COVID-19. At the level of the study: Recovery among Cohort 3 donors was established by two negative PCRs, clearance, or symptom resolution. COVID-19 samples from acute and convalescent phases originated in the United States, Italy and Spain.

The table came from immunoSEQ multiplex PCR; TCRdb's copy has only in-frame clones and leaves some out. Of fewer than 350,000 clones in the sample, 70% to 90% were seen once. Adults between roughly 18 and 95 years of age took part from 20 to 25 US areas. Assignments of participants to cohorts depended upon their own reported clinical history. Germline CDR1 ENHRY, CDR2 SYGVKD. V lost 5 bases, J lost 3 bases, and 8 bases stayed unmatched. This CDR3 spans 15 amino acids. The sequencing input was PBMCs or T cells enriched from blood (not recorded which). The gene calls are TRBV10-3 and TRBJ2-7, with 9 bases aligning to TRBD1. This sequence was found in a woman aged 55-70 years in a cohort exposed to, infected with or recovered from COVID-19 (not recorded which). In DNA form, the CDR3 reads TGTGCCATCAGTCAGACAGGGGGTGTAATCTACGAGCAGTACTTC. Amino acid sequence: CAISQTGGVIYEQYF.